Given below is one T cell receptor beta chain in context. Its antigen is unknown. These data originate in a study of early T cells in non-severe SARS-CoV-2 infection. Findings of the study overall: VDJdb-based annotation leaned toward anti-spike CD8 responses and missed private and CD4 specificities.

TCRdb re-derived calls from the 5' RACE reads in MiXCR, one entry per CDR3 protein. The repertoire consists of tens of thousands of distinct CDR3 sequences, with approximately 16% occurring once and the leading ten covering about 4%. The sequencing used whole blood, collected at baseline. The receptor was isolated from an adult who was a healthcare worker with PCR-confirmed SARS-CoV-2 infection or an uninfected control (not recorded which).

CDR3 DNA sequence: TGTGCCATCAAGGAAGGCCAGGAGCTGTTTTTT. Translation: CAIKEGQELFF. The chain links TRBV27 to TRBJ2-2; D is unresolved. Germline V gene sequence: CDR1 MNHEY, CDR2 SMNVEV (reference sequence). The CDR3 has 11 residues. V shed 10 bases and J shed 10 bases, with 13 bases lying between them.